This is a list of T cell receptor beta chains from one sample in a study of STAT3 mutations in large granular lymphocyte leukemia. Profiling relied on immunoSEQ multiplex PCR, and the TCRdb table lists in-frame clones only, not all of them. The sample carries tens of thousands of clones, over 75% recorded once. Input material: PBMCs. The receptor set was obtained from a human donor with T large granular lymphocyte leukemia. Some clones in this sample may be carry-over from other donors' samples. Both conserved end residues are part of each CDR3. The order of the fields is clone size, CDR3 length, D gene, V gene, J gene, CDR3 DNA, CDR3 protein. A D gene is named only where the DNA matches it firmly. Expanded clones are given a class, and other clones once, few, many or no size at all.

abundance: -; len: 14; d_gene: -; v_gene: TRBV10-3; j_gene: TRBJ1-5; CDR3nt: TGTGCCATCAGGTTAGGGTATAGCAATCAGCCCCAGCATTTT; CDR3aa: CAIRLGYSNQPQHF
abundance: -; len: 14; d_gene: -; v_gene: TRBV2; j_gene: TRBJ1-5; CDR3nt: TGTGCCAGCAGTGACACTACAGTAAATCAGCCCCAGCATTTT; CDR3aa: CASSDTTVNQPQHF
abundance: -; len: 14; d_gene: -; v_gene: TRBV28; j_gene: TRBJ1-5; CDR3nt: TGTGCCAGCAGTCCGGGACTCGGTAATCAGCCCCAGCATTTT; CDR3aa: CASSPGLGNQPQHF
abundance: -; len: 14; d_gene: -; v_gene: TRBV30; j_gene: TRBJ1-4; CDR3nt: TGTGCCTGGAGTAAAGGACAAAGTAATGAAAAACTGTTTTTT; CDR3aa: CAWSKGQSNEKLFF
abundance: -; len: 13; d_gene: TRBD1; v_gene: TRBV5-4; j_gene: TRBJ2-5; CDR3nt: TGTGCCAGCATGGGGGACAGGGGAGAGACCCAGTACTTC; CDR3aa: CASMGDRGETQYF
abundance: -; len: 14; d_gene: -; v_gene: TRBV19; j_gene: TRBJ2-6; CDR3nt: TGTGCCAGTAACAACAGGGCTGGGGCCAACGTCCTGACTTTC; CDR3aa: CASNNRAGANVLTF
abundance: -; len: 14; d_gene: -; v_gene: TRBV6-6; j_gene: TRBJ1-5; CDR3nt: TGTGCCAGCAGTTACAGCGGGGATAATCAGCCCCAGCATTTT; CDR3aa: CASSYSGDNQPQHF
abundance: -; len: 15; d_gene: TRBD1; v_gene: TRBV5-1; j_gene: TRBJ1-2; CDR3nt: TGCGCCAGCAGCTTTACCGGGACAGCATCCTATGGCTACACCTTC; CDR3aa: CASSFTGTASYGYTF
abundance: -; len: 16; d_gene: TRBD1; v_gene: TRBV5-1; j_gene: TRBJ2-7; CDR3nt: TGCGCCAGCAGCTTGTCTCCGGGACAGGGGGCCTACGAGCAGTACTTC; CDR3aa: CASSLSPGQGAYEQYF
abundance: -; len: 14; d_gene: -; v_gene: TRBV5-5; j_gene: TRBJ2-1; CDR3nt: TGTGCCAGCAGCTTGGCCCCAGGTTACAATGAGCAGTTCTTC; CDR3aa: CASSLAPGYNEQFF
abundance: -; len: 15; d_gene: TRBD1; v_gene: TRBV7-9; j_gene: TRBJ2-1; CDR3nt: TGTGCCAGCAGCCCGACAGGGGGGGCCTTAAATGAGCAGTTCTTC; CDR3aa: CASSPTGGALNEQFF
abundance: -; len: 15; d_gene: -; v_gene: TRBV18; j_gene: TRBJ2-5; CDR3nt: TGTGCCAGCTCACTTTCCTTGGGGGTCCAAGAGACCCAGTACTTC; CDR3aa: CASSLSLGVQETQYF
abundance: -; len: 14; d_gene: -; v_gene: TRBV2; j_gene: TRBJ1-1; CDR3nt: TGTGCCAGCAGCTCCGTTGGGAGGGCAACTGAAGCTTTCTTT; CDR3aa: CASSSVGRATEAFF
abundance: -; len: 16; d_gene: -; v_gene: TRBV7-9; j_gene: TRBJ2-2; CDR3nt: TGTGCCAGCGCCCCACCGGGACAAGCGAACACCGGGGAGCTGTTTTTT; CDR3aa: CASAPPGQANTGELFF
abundance: few; len: 11; d_gene: -; v_gene: TRBV19; j_gene: TRBJ1-2; CDR3nt: TGTGCCAGTAGTATCGGCTATGGCTACACCTTC; CDR3aa: CASSIGYGYTF
abundance: -; len: 19; d_gene: TRBD1; v_gene: TRBV18; j_gene: TRBJ1-3; CDR3nt: TGTGCCAGCTCTTCTTTAGGACAGGGGGCCCATCCCTCTGGAAACACCATATATTTT; CDR3aa: CASSSLGQGAHPSGNTIYF
abundance: -; len: 13; d_gene: -; v_gene: TRBV11-2; j_gene: TRBJ1-2; CDR3nt: TGTGCCAGCAGCTTAGCCTTGGATAGAGGCTACACCTTC; CDR3aa: CASSLALDRGYTF
abundance: -; len: 15; d_gene: -; v_gene: TRBV18; j_gene: TRBJ1-5; CDR3nt: TGTGCCAGCTCACCGCTCCCGGGGAGCGATCAGCCCCAGCATTTT; CDR3aa: CASSPLPGSDQPQHF
abundance: -; len: 17; d_gene: TRBD1; v_gene: TRBV5-4; j_gene: TRBJ1-2; CDR3nt: TGTGCCAGCAGCTTGGCCCCGACAGGGACGGTTAACTATGGCTACACCTTC; CDR3aa: CASSLAPTGTVNYGYTF
abundance: -; len: 13; d_gene: -; v_gene: TRBV5-8; j_gene: TRBJ1-2; CDR3nt: TGTGCCAGCAGCTGGGACAATAACTATGGCTACACCTTC; CDR3aa: CASSWDNNYGYTF
abundance: -; len: 14; d_gene: -; v_gene: TRBV19; j_gene: TRBJ2-3; CDR3nt: TGTGCCAGTAGTACGTTTGGTGGCACAGATACGCAGTATTTT; CDR3aa: CASSTFGGTDTQYF
abundance: -; len: 13; d_gene: -; v_gene: TRBV30; j_gene: TRBJ2-5; CDR3nt: TGTGCCTGGGCTGGGACTCTACAAGAGACCCAGTACTTC; CDR3aa: CAWAGTLQETQYF
abundance: -; len: 14; d_gene: TRBD1; v_gene: TRBV5-1; j_gene: TRBJ2-7; CDR3nt: TGCGCCAGCAGCTTGTACAGGGGATCCTACGAGCAGTACTTC; CDR3aa: CASSLYRGSYEQYF
abundance: once; len: 12; d_gene: -; v_gene: TRBV28; j_gene: TRBJ2-2; CDR3nt: TGTGCCAGCACCCCGGGGGGCCGGGAGCTGTTTTTT; CDR3aa: CASTPGGRELFF
abundance: -; len: 14; d_gene: -; v_gene: TRBV5-1; j_gene: TRBJ1-4; CDR3nt: TGCGCCAGCAGCTTAACAGCCCCTAATGAAAAACTGTTTTTT; CDR3aa: CASSLTAPNEKLFF
abundance: -; len: 15; d_gene: TRBD1; v_gene: TRBV6-5; j_gene: TRBJ1-6; CDR3nt: TGTGCCAGCAGATCTATTGACAGGGCCGGTTCACCCCTCCACTTT; CDR3aa: CASRSIDRAGSPLHF
abundance: -; len: 15; d_gene: -; v_gene: TRBV27; j_gene: TRBJ2-1; CDR3nt: TGTGCCAGCAGTTTGGATGGAGGAGGGGCAGATGAGCAGTTCTTC; CDR3aa: CASSLDGGGADEQFF
abundance: -; len: 14; d_gene: TRBD2; v_gene: TRBV6-6; j_gene: TRBJ2-5; CDR3nt: TGTGCCAGCAGTCCGGCGGGGGGCCCCGAGACCCAGTACTTC; CDR3aa: CASSPAGGPETQYF
abundance: -; len: 16; d_gene: -; v_gene: TRBV9; j_gene: TRBJ2-3; CDR3nt: TGTGCCAGCAGCGTAGGCAGCGCTGCCCTGGGAGATACGCAGTATTTT; CDR3aa: CASSVGSAALGDTQYF
abundance: -; len: 18; d_gene: -; v_gene: TRBV30; j_gene: TRBJ1-4; CDR3nt: TGTGCCTGGAGTCCCCCCGGGTGGGTACCTGCAACTAATGAAAAACTGTTTTTT; CDR3aa: CAWSPPGWVPATNEKLFF
abundance: -; len: 17; d_gene: -; v_gene: TRBV18; j_gene: TRBJ2-3; CDR3nt: TGTGCCAGCTCACCAGGGACTCGCCTCTCTAGCACAGATACGCAGTATTTT; CDR3aa: CASSPGTRLSSTDTQYF
abundance: -; len: 17; d_gene: -; v_gene: TRBV4-1; j_gene: TRBJ1-6; CDR3nt: TGCGCCAGCAGCCAAGTGGGGTCCTCTTCAAGGAATTCACCCCTCCACTTT; CDR3aa: CASSQVGSSSRNSPLHF
abundance: -; len: 19; d_gene: -; v_gene: TRBV21-1; j_gene: TRBJ2-5; CDR3nt: TGTGCCAGCAGCAAAGATCACTGTTGGGGGACAGGGTGGCAAGAGACCCAGTACTTC; CDR3aa: CASSKDHCWGTGWQETQYF
abundance: -; len: 11; d_gene: -; v_gene: TRBV28; j_gene: TRBJ1-1; CDR3nt: TGTGCCAGCAGTTTAACCAGGGAAGCTTTCTTT; CDR3aa: CASSLTREAFF
abundance: -; len: 13; d_gene: -; v_gene: TRBV5-1; j_gene: TRBJ2-1; CDR3nt: TGCGCCAGCAGCGAGGGGGGCTACAATGAGCAGTTCTTC; CDR3aa: CASSEGGYNEQFF
abundance: -; len: 13; d_gene: -; v_gene: TRBV5-5; j_gene: TRBJ1-5; CDR3nt: TGTGCCACCTCCTACGGGAATAATCAGCCCCAGCATTTT; CDR3aa: CATSYGNNQPQHF
abundance: -; len: 13; d_gene: -; v_gene: TRBV2; j_gene: TRBJ1-2; CDR3nt: TGTGCCAGCATAATTGGGCAGAGCTATGGCTACACCTTC; CDR3aa: CASIIGQSYGYTF
abundance: -; len: 13; d_gene: -; v_gene: TRBV6-6; j_gene: TRBJ1-2; CDR3nt: TGTGCCAGCAGAGGAGGACAGAACTATGGCTACACCTTC; CDR3aa: CASRGGQNYGYTF